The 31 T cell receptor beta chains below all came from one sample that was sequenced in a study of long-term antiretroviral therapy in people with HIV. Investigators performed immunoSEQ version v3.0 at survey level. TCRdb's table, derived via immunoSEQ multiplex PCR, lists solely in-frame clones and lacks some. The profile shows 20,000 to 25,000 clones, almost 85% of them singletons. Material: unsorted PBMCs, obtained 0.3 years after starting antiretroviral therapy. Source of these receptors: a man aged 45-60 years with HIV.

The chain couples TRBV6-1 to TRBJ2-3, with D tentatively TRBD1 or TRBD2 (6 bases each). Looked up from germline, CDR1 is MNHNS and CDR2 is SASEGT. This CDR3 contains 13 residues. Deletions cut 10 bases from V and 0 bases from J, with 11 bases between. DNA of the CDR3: TGTGCCATTGGAGGGGGAAGCACAGATACGCAGTATTTT. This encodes CAIGGGSTDTQYF.

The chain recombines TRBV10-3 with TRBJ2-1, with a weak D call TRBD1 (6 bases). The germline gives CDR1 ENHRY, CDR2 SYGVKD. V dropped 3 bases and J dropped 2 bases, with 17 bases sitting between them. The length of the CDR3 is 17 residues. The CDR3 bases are TGTGCCATCAGTGATCGATTGGGGGCGAGGACCTACAATGAGCAGTTCTTC. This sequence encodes CAISDRLGARTYNEQFF.

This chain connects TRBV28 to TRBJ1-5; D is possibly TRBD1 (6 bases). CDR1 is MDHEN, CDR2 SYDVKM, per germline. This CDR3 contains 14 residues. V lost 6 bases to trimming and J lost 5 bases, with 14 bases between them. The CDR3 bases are TGTGCCAGCAGCCCCGAGGGGGGGCATCAGCCCCAGCATTTT. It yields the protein CASSPEGGHQPQHF.

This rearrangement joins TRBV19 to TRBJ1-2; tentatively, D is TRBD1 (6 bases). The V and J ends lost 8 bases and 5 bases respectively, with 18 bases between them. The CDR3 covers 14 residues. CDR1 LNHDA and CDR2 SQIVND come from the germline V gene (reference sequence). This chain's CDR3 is CASSLTGLGYGYTF. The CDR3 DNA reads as TGTGCCAGTTCCCTGACAGGTTTGGGATATGGCTACACCTTC.

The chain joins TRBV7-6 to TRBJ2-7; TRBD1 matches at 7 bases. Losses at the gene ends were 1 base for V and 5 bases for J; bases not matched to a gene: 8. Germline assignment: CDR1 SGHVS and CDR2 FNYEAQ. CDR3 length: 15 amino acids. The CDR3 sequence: CASSLELGGSDEQYF. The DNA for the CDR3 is TGTGCCAGCAGCTTAGAGTTAGGGGGCAGCGACGAGCAGTACTTC. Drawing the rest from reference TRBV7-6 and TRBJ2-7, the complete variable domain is GAGVSQSPRYKVTKRGQDVALRCDPISGHVSLYWYRQALGQGPEFLTYFNYEAQQDKSGLPNDRFSAERPEGSISTLTIQRTEQRDSAMYRCASSLELGGSDEQYFGPGTRLTVT.

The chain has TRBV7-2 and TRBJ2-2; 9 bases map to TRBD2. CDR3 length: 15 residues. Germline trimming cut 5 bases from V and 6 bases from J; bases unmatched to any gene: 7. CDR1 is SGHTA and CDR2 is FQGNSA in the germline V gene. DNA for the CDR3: TGTGCCAGCAGCCTGGGACTAGCCTCGGCCGGGGAGCTGTTTTTT. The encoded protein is CASSLGLASAGELFF. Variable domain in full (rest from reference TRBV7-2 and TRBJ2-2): GAGVSQSPSNKVTEKGKDVELRCDPISGHTALYWYRQSLGQGLEFLIYFQGNSAPDKSGLPSDRFSAERTGGSVSTLTIQRTQQEDSAVYLCASSLGLASAGELFFGEGSRLTVL.

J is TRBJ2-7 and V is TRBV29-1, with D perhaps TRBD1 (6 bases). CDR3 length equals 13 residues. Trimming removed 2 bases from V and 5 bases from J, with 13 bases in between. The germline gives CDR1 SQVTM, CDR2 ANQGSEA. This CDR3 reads CSVEKTGGDEQYF. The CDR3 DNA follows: TGCAGCGTTGAAAAGACAGGTGGCGACGAGCAGTACTTC.

The CDR3 reads CASSRGQGISVNYGYTF. CDR3 nucleotide sequence: TGTGCCAGCTCTCGAGGACAGGGAATCTCTGTGAACTATGGCTACACCTTC. This rearrangement joins TRBV18 to TRBJ1-2; 8 nucleotides align to TRBD1. This CDR3 is 17 amino acids long. In germline, CDR1 is KGHSH, CDR2 LQKENI. The V segment lost 6 bases and the J segment 2 bases; nucleotides outside the gene matches: 14.

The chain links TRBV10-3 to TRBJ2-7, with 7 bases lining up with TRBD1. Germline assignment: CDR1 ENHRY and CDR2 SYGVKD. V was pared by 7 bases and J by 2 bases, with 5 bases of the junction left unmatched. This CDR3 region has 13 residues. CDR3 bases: TGTGCCATCACCCAGGGACAGACCTACGAGCAGTACTTC. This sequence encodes CAITQGQTYEQYF.

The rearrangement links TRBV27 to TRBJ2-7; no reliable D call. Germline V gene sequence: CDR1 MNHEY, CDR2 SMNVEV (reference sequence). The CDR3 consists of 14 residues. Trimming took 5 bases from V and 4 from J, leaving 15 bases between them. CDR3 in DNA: TGTGCCAGCAGTCACCGTGACGGCCTTTACGAGCAGTACTTC. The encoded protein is CASSHRDGLYEQYF.

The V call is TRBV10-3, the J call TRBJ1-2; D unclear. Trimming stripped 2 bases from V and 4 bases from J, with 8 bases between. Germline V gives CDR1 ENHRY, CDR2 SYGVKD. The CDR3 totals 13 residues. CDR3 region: CAISEETGYGYTF. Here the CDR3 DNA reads TGTGCCATCAGTGAGGAGACGGGCTATGGCTACACCTTC.

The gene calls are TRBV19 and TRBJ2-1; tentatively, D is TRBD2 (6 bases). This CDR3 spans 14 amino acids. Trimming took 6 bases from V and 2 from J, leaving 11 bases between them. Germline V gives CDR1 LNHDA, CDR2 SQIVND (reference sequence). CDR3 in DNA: TGTGCCAGTAGAGGCGGGATCACCTACAATGAGCAGTTCTTC. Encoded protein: CASRGGITYNEQFF.

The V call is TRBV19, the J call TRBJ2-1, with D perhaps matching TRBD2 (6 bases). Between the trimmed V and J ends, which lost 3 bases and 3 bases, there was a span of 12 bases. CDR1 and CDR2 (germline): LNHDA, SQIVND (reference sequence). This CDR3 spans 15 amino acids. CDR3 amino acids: CASSIWRDYYNEQFF. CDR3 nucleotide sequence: TGTGCCAGTAGTATCTGGCGGGATTACTACAATGAGCAGTTCTTC. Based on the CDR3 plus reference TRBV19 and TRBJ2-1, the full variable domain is DGGITQSPKYLFRKEGQNVTLSCEQNLNHDAMYWYRQDPGQGLRLIYYSQIVNDFQKGDIAEGYSVSREKKESFPLTVTSAQKNPTAFYLCASSIWRDYYNEQFFGPGTRLTVL.

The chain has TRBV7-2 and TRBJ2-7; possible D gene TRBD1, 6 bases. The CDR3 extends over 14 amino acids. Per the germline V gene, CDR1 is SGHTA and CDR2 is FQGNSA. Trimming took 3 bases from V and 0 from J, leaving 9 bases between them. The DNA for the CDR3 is TGTGCCAGCAGCTTCAGGGGTAGCTCCTACGAGCAGTACTTC. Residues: CASSFRGSSYEQYF.

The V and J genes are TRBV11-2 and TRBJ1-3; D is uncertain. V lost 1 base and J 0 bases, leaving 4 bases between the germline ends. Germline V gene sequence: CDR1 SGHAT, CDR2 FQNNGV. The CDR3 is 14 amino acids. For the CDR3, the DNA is TGTGCCAGCAGCTTAGTTCGCTCTGGAAACACCATATATTTT. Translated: CASSLVRSGNTIYF.

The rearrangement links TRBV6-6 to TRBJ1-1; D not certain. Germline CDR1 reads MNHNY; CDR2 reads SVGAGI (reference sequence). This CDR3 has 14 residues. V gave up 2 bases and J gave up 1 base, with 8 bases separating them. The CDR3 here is CASSYREQNTEAFF. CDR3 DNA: TGTGCCAGCAGTTACCGTGAGCAGAACACTGAAGCTTTCTTT.

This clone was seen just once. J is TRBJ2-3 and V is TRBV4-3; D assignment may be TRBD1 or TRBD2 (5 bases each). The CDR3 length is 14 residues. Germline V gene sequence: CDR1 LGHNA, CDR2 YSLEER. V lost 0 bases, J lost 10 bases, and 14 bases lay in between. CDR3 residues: CASSQDGRGRSQYF. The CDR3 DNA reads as TGCGCCAGCAGCCAAGATGGTCGGGGCCGCTCGCAGTATTTT.

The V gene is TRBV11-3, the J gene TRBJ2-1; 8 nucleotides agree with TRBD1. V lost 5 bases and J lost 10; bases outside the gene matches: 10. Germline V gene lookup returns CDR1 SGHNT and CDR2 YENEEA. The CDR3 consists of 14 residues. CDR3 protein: CASSAQGALGEQFF. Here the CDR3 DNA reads TGTGCCAGCAGCGCTCAGGGGGCCTTAGGGGAGCAGTTCTTC. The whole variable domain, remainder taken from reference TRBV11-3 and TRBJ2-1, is EAGVVQSPRYKIIEKKQPVAFWCNPISGHNTLYWYLQNLGQGPELLIRYENEEAVDDSQLPKDRFSAERLKGVDSTLKIQPAELGDSAVYLCASSAQGALGEQFFGPGTRLTVL.

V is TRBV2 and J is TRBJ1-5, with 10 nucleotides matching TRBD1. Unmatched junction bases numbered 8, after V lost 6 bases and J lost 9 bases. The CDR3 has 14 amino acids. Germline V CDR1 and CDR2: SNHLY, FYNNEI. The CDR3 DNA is TGTGCCAGCAGAGGACAGGGGGTTAGGCGGCCCCAGCATTTT. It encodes CASRGQGVRRPQHF.

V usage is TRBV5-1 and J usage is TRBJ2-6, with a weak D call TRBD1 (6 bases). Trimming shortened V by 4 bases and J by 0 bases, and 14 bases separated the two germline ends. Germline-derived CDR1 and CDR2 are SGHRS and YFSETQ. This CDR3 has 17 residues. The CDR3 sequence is CASSPPTGVSGANVLTF. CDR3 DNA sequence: TGCGCCAGCAGCCCCCCGACAGGTGTCTCTGGGGCCAACGTCCTGACTTTC.

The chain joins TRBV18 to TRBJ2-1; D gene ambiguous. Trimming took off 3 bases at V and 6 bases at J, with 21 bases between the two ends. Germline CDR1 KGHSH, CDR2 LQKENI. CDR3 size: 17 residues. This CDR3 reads CASSPFLRETVGNEQFF. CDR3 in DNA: TGTGCCAGCTCACCCTTCCTGAGAGAGACCGTAGGCAATGAGCAGTTCTTC.

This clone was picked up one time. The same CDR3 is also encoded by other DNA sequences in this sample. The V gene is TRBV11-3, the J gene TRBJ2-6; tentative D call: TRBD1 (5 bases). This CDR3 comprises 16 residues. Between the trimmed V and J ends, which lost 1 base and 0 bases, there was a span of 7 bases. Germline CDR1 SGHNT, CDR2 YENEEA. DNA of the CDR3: TGTGCCAGCAGCTTAGGTCAGGGCTCTGGGGCCAACGTCCTGACTTTC. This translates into CASSLGQGSGANVLTF.

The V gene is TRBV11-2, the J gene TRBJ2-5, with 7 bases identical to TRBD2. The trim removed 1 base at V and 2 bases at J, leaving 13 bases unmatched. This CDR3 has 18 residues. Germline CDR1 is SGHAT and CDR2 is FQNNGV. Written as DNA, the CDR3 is TGTGCCAGCAGCTTAGGCTGGTTGAGCGCGGGGGATCAAGAGACCCAGTACTTC. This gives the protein CASSLGWLSAGDQETQYF.

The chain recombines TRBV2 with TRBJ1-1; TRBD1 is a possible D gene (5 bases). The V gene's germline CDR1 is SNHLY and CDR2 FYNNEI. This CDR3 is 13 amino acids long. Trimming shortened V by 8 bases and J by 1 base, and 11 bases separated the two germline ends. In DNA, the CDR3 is TGTGCCAGCGGACAACAGCCGAACACTGAAGCTTTCTTT. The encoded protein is CASGQQPNTEAFF.

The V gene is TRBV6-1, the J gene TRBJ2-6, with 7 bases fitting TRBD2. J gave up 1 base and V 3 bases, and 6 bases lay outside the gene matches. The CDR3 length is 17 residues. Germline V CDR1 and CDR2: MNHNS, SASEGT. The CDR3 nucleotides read TGTGCCAGCAGTGATCCGGGGGGTAAATCTGGGGCCAACGTCCTGACTTTC. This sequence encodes CASSDPGGKSGANVLTF.

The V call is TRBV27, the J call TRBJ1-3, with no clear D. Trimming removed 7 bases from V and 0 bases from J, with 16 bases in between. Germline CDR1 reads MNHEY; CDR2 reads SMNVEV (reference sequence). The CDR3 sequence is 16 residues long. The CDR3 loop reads CASTSVRLSSGNTIYF. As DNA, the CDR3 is TGTGCCAGCACTTCCGTACGGTTGAGCTCTGGAAACACCATATATTTT.

DNA of the CDR3: TGTGCCAGCACACACGGACTAGTTGCCTACGAGCAGTACTTC. This gives the protein CASTHGLVAYEQYF. J is TRBJ2-7 and V is TRBV2; 7 bases map to TRBD2. The CDR3 sequence is 14 residues long. Looked up from germline, CDR1 is SNHLY and CDR2 is FYNNEI. The junction had 8 bases not matched to a gene; V was cut back by 7 bases and J by 2 bases.

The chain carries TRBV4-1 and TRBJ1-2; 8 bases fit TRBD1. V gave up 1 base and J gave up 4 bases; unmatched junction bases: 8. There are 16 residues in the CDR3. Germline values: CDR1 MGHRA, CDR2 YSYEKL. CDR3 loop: CASSQVPRGRSYGYTF. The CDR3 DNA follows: TGCGCCAGCAGCCAAGTGCCCAGGGGGCGAAGCTATGGCTACACCTTC.

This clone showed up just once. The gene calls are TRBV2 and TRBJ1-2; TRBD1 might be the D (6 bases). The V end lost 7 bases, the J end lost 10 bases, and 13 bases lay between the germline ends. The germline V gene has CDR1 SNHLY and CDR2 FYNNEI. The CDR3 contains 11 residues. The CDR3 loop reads CASNPPGAYTF. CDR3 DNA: TGTGCCAGCAACCCCCCAGGGGCCTACACCTTC.

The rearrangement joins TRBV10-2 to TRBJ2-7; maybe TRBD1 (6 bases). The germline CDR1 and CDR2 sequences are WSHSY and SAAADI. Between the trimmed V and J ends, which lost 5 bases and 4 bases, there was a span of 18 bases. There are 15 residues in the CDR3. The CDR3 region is CASSLGAGAPYEQYF. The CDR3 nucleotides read TGCGCCAGCAGTCTGGGGGCAGGGGCACCTTACGAGCAGTACTTC.

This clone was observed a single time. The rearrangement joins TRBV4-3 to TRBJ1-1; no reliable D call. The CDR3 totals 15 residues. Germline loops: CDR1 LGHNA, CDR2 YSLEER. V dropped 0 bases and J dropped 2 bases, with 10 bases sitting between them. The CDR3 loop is CASSQESAGNTEAFF. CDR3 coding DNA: TGCGCCAGCAGCCAAGAAAGCGCGGGTAACACTGAAGCTTTCTTT.